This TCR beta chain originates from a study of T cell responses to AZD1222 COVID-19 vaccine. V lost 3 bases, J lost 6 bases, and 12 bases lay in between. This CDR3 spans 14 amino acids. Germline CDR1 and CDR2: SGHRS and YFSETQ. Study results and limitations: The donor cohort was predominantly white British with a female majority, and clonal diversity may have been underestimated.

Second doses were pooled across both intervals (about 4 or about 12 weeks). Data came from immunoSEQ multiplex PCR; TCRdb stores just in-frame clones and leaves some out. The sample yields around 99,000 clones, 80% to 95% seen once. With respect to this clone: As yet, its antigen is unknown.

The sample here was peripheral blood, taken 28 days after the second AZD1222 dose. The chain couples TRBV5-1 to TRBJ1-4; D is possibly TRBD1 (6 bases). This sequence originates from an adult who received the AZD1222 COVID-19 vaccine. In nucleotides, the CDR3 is TGCGCCAGCAGCTCAGGACAGTTTGATGAAAAACTGTTTTTT. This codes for CASSSGQFDEKLFF.